This paragraph covers one T cell receptor beta chain sequence. Its antigen is unidentified. TCRdb's table, derived via immunoSEQ multiplex PCR, lists solely in-frame clones and lacks some. The sample contains about 250,000 clones, roughly 87% of which appear only once. The CDR3 runs 17 residues. Germline CDR1 reads LGHNT; CDR2 reads FRNRAP. Trimming shortened V by 1 base and J by 0 bases, and 13 bases separated the two germline ends. The data derive from a study of cytomegalovirus exposure and HLA in healthy donors. Broader study findings: The classifier, whose performance was assessed in both the original and validation cohorts, reportedly diagnosed cytomegalovirus status with high specificity and sensitivity. A subsequent analysis found that TCR clusters from the first cohort also tended to co-occur in the 120 or so validation repertoires, with approximately 95% of cluster scores above 0. The authors enumerated over 150 TCR beta chains as linked to cytomegalovirus. Testing in vitro showed a few CMV-associated chains specific for CMV antigens.

The clonotype comes from a man aged 18 to 30 in good health and CMV-seropositive. The material sequenced was PBMCs. This chain links TRBV12-5 with TRBJ2-1; perhaps TRBD2 as D (5 bases). CDR3 amino acids: CASGLASDSSSYNEQFF. The CDR3 DNA reads as TGTGCTAGTGGTTTGGCCTCGGACTCGAGCTCCTACAATGAGCAGTTCTTC.